The clone carrying this T cell receptor (beta chain) was seen a few times. The data were obtained in a study of blood T cells in healthy people across ages. The germline V gene encodes CDR1 LNHNV and CDR2 YYDKDF (reference sequence). V shed 1 base and J shed 5 bases, with 15 bases lying between them. The CDR3 spans 16 residues. Together with a sample-barcoded 5' primer, a J-beta primer mix was included in a second PCR lasting 7 to 11 cycles. Each TCR beta cDNA got a 12-nucleotide random molecular identifier. TCRdb ran MiXCR on the 5' RACE reads and lists one entry per CDR3 protein. The sample consists of fewer than 1,200,000 distinct CDR3 sequences, roughly 24% of them appearing once. This same sample was also part of a study on T cells of mothers and their children. From that second work: In related and unrelated pairs alike, thymic selection shapes TCR recombination output, with inherited differences minor.

The chain joins TRBV15 to TRBJ1-5, with D possibly matching TRBD1 (5 bases). This sequence originates from a girl under 10 years old in good health. Sequencing was done on a sample of blood. As DNA, the CDR3 is TGTGCCACCAGCAGAGGGAACAGGCGATCGCATCAGCCCCAGCATTTT. Translation gives CATSRGNRRSHQPQHF.